This is a list of T cell receptor beta chains from one sample in a study of T cells after yellow fever vaccination. Via MiXCR, TCRdb re-called the 5' RACE reads, giving one row per CDR3 protein. The sample lists some 54,000 distinct CDR3 sequences, about 6.6% occurring once. The input for sequencing was CD8+ T cells not binding an NS4B(214-222) dextramer, sorted from PBMCs, taken around 45 days after the first yellow fever vaccination. These receptors were collected from a man in his late teens or twenties who received the YFV17D yellow fever vaccine. Both conserved end residues are part of each CDR3. The D gene is left open where the match is weak. Expanded clones are given a class, and other clones once, few, many or no size at all.

>TRBV5-8|-|TRBJ2-2|-
CASSLIGGPLTGELFF
TGTGCCAGCAGCTTGATTGGGGGCCCCCTCACCGGGGAGCTGTTTTTT
>TRBV6-1|few|TRBJ2-2|-
CATLASVNTGELFF
TGTGCCACTCTAGCCTCAGTGAACACCGGGGAGCTGTTTTTT
>TRBV12-3/TRBV12-4|many|TRBJ2-3|TRBD2
CASALRGGLVTQYF
TGTGCCAGCGCCCTTCGGGGGGGACTGGTTACGCAGTATTTT
>TRBV20-1|-|TRBJ1-6|TRBD1
CSARRSGTGASSYNSPLHF
TGCAGTGCTAGACGCTCCGGGACAGGGGCTAGCTCCTATAATTCACCCCTCCACTTT
>TRBV12-3/TRBV12-4|-|TRBJ2-3|-
CASSSGENTDTQYF
TGTGCCAGCAGTTCGGGGGAAAACACAGATACGCAGTATTTT
>TRBV12-3/TRBV12-4|many|TRBJ2-3|-
CASSPRSSTDTQYF
TGTGCCAGCAGTCCACGGTCTAGCACAGATACGCAGTATTTT
>TRBV6-1|few|TRBJ2-6|-
CASSGSGANVLTF
TGTGCCAGCTCTGGGTCTGGGGCCAACGTCCTGACTTTC
>TRBV20-1|few|TRBJ2-1|-
CSARGSELSYNEQFF
TGCAGTGCTAGAGGGTCGGAACTCTCGTACAATGAGCAGTTCTTC
>TRBV7-9|large|TRBJ2-7|TRBD2
CASSAPAGVGEQYF
TGTGCCAGCAGCGCCCCAGCGGGGGTCGGCGAGCAGTACTTC
>TRBV6-6|few|TRBJ1-4|-
CASGVWGDYLFF
TGTGCCAGCGGGGTTTGGGGGGATTATCTGTTTTTT
>TRBV2|-|TRBJ2-1|-
CASSLFPGLSYNEQFF
TGTGCCAGCAGCCTTTTCCCGGGGTTATCCTACAATGAGCAGTTCTTC
>TRBV27|many|TRBJ2-1|TRBD1
CASSHRGRDNEQFF
TGTGCCAGCAGCCACAGGGGAAGGGACAATGAGCAGTTCTTC
>TRBV4-3|-|TRBJ1-5|-
CASSQESGRNQPQHF
TGCGCCAGCAGCCAAGAGTCCGGGAGAAATCAGCCCCAGCATTTT
>TRBV12-3/TRBV12-4|few|TRBJ1-1|TRBD1
CASTQGAYAEAFF
TGTGCCAGCACCCAGGGGGCTTACGCTGAAGCTTTCTTT
>TRBV29-1|many|TRBJ1-2|-
CSVEQLFPGYTF
TGCAGCGTCGAACAACTTTTTCCTGGCTACACCTTC
>TRBV27|few|TRBJ2-5|TRBD2
CASRGLAGEQETQYF
TGTGCCAGCAGAGGACTAGCGGGGGAGCAAGAGACCCAGTACTTC
>TRBV6-5|-|TRBJ2-7|-
CASSYSADDSYEQYF
TGTGCCAGCAGTTACTCGGCAGACGACTCCTACGAGCAGTACTTC
>TRBV20-1|-|TRBJ1-5|-
CSALSGSENQPQHF
TGCAGTGCCCTTTCGGGCTCTGAAAATCAGCCCCAGCATTTT
>TRBV15|few|TRBJ1-5|-
CATSRDGRGHQPQHF
TGTGCCACCAGCAGAGATGGGCGGGGGCATCAGCCCCAGCATTTT
>TRBV5-5|many|TRBJ2-2|-
CASRFGTGRTGELFF
TGTGCCAGCAGGTTTGGGACGGGGAGGACCGGGGAGCTGTTTTTT
>TRBV10-3|-|TRBJ1-1|-
CAISTGHPAVEAFF
TGTGCCATCAGCACCGGACATCCAGCCGTTGAAGCTTTCTTT
>TRBV4-1|few|TRBJ1-1|-
CASSEGSGNTEAFF
TGCGCCAGCAGCGAGGGGTCGGGGAACACTGAAGCTTTCTTT
>TRBV7-2|-|TRBJ2-1|-
CASSGRYNEQFF
TGTGCCAGCAGCGGTCGCTACAATGAGCAGTTCTTC
>TRBV2|many|TRBJ1-4|TRBD1
CASSGQGGNEKLFF
TGTGCCAGCAGTGGACAGGGTGGTAATGAAAAACTGTTTTTT
>TRBV5-1|-|TRBJ1-1|-
CASSFRGANTEAFF
TGCGCCAGCAGCTTCAGGGGTGCGAACACTGAAGCTTTCTTT
>TRBV20-1|few|TRBJ2-7|TRBD1
CSAPKQGPVFPYEQYF
TGCAGTGCTCCTAAACAGGGGCCAGTTTTTCCCTACGAGCAGTACTTC
>TRBV2|-|TRBJ2-1|-
CASSEVSNEQFF
TGTGCCAGCAGTGAAGTTAGCAATGAGCAGTTCTTC
>TRBV7-8|-|TRBJ2-3|TRBD2
CASSLVSGGADRDTQYF
TGTGCCAGCAGCTTAGTTAGCGGGGGGGCTGATCGGGATACGCAGTATTTT
>TRBV7-2|few|TRBJ2-2|-
CASSLARELFF
TGTGCCAGCAGCTTAGCCCGGGAGCTGTTTTTT
>TRBV11-1|-|TRBJ2-5|TRBD2
CASTGTSGGETQYF
TGTGCCAGCACCGGGACTAGCGGGGGAGAGACCCAGTACTTC
>TRBV5-1|few|TRBJ1-1|TRBD1
CASRGQGMDEAFF
TGCGCCAGCAGGGGACAGGGAATGGATGAAGCTTTCTTT
>TRBV5-5|many|TRBJ1-5|TRBD1
CASSEDRGHQPQHF
TGTGCCAGCAGCGAAGACAGGGGGCATCAGCCCCAGCATTTT